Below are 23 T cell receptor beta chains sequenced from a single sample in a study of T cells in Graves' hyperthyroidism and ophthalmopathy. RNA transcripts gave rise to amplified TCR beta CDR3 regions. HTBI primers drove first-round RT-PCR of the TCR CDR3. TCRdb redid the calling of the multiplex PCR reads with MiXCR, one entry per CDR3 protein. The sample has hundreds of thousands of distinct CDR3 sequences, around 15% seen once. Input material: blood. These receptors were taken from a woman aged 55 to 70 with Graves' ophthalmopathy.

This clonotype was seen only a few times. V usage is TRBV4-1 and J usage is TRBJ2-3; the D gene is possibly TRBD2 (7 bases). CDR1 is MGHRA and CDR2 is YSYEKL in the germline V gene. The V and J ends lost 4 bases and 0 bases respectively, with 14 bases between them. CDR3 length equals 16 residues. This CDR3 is CASSLAGAASTDTQYF. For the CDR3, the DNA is TGCGCCAGCAGCCTCGCGGGGGCGGCTAGCACAGATACGCAGTATTTT.

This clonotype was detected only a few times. CDR3 nucleotide sequence: TGTGCCAGCAGCTTGGCCAGTGGGCAGTTCTTC. It translates to CASSLASGQFF. The chain combines TRBV11-1 with TRBJ2-1; D unresolved. Between the trimmed V and J ends, which lost 3 bases and 12 bases, there was a span of 9 bases. The CDR3 totals 11 residues. The V gene's germline CDR1 is SGHAT and CDR2 FQDESV (reference sequence).

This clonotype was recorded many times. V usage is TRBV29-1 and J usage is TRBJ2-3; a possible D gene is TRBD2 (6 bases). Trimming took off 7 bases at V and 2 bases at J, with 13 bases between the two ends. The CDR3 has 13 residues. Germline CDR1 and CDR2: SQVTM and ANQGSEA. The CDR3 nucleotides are TGCAGCGCTGCGGGGCTCCTCACAGATACGCAGTATTTT. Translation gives CSAAGLLTDTQYF.

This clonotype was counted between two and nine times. CDR3 residues: CSARETGPTAGGYTF. CDR3 DNA sequence: TGCAGTGCTAGAGAAACCGGGCCAACGGCGGGCGGCTACACCTTC. This chain joins TRBV20-1 and TRBJ1-2; the D is unclear. This CDR3 contains 15 residues. Germline V gene sequence: CDR1 DFQATT, CDR2 SNEGSKA (reference sequence). V shed 0 bases and J shed 8 bases, with 19 bases lying between them.

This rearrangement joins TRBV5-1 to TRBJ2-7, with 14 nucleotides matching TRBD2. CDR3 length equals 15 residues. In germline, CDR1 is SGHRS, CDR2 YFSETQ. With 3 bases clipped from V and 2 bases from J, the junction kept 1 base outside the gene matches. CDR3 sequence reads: CASSWGLAGAYEQYF. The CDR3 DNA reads TGCGCCAGCAGCTGGGGACTAGCGGGAGCCTACGAGCAGTACTTC.

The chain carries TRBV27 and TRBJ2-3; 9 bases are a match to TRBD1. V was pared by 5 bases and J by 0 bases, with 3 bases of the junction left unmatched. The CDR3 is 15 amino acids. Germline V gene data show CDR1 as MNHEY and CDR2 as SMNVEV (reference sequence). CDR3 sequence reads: CASSDRGGSTDTQYF. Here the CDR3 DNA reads TGTGCCAGCAGTGACAGGGGGGGGAGCACAGATACGCAGTATTTT.

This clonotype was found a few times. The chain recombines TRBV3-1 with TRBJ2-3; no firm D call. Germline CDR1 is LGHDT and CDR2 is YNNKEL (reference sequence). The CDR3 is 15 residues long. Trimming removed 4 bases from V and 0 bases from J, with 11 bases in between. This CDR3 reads CASSPRLESTDTQYF. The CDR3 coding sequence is TGTGCCAGCAGCCCCCGACTGGAAAGCACAGATACGCAGTATTTT.

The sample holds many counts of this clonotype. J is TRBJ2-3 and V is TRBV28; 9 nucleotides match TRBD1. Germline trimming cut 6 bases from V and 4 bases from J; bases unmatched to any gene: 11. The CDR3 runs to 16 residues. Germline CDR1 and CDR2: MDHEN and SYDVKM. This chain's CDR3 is CASRFRWDRVPDTQYF. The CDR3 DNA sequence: TGTGCCAGCAGGTTTCGTTGGGACAGGGTCCCAGATACGCAGTATTTT.

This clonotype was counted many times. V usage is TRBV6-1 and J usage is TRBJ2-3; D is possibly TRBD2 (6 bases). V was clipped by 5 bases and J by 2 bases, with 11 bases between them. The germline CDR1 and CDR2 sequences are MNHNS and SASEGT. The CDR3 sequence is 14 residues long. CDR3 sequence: CASSYSGPTDTQYF. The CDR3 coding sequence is TGTGCCAGCAGTTACAGCGGGCCCACAGATACGCAGTATTTT.

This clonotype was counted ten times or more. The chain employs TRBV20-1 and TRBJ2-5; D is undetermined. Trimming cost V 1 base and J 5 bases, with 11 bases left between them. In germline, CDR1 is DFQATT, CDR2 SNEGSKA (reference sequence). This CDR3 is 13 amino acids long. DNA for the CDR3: TGCAGTGCTAGAGCCCAGGTGGGGGAGACCCAGTACTTC. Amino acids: CSARAQVGETQYF.

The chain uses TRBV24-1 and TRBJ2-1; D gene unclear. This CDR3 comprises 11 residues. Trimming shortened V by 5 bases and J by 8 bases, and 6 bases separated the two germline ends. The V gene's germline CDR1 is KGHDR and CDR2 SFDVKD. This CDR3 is CATSAEYEQFF. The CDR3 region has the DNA TGTGCCACCAGTGCAGAGTATGAGCAGTTCTTC.

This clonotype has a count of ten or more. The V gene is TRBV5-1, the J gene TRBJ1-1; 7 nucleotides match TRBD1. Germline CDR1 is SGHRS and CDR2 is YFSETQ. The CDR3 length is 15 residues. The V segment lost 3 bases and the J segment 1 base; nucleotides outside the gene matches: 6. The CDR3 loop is CASSWGQLKNTEAFF. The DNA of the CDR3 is TGCGCCAGCAGCTGGGGACAGCTAAAGAACACTGAAGCTTTCTTT.

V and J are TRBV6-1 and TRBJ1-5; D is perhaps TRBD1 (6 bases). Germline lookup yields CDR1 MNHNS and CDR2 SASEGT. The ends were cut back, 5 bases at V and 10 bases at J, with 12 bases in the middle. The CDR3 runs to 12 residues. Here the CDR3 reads CASSRGGPPQHF. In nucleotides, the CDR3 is TGTGCCAGCAGTCGGGGGGGCCCTCCCCAGCATTTT.

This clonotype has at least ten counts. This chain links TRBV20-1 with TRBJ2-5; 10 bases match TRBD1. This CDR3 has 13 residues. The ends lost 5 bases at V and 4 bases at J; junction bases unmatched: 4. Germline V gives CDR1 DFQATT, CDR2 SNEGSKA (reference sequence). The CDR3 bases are TGCAGTGCTGGCGGGACAGGGGTAGAGACCCAGTACTTC. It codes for CSAGGTGVETQYF.

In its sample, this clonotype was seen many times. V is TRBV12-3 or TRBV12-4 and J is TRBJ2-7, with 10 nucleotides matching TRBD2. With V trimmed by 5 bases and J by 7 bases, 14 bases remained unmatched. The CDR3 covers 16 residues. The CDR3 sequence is CASSPSAGGPLEEQYF. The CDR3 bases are TGTGCCAGCAGTCCGTCAGCGGGAGGGCCCTTGGAAGAGCAGTACTTC.

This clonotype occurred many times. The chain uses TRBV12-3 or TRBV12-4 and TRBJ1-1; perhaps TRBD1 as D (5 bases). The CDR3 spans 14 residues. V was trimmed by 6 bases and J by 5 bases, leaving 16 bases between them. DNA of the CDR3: TGTGCCAGCAGCAAAACCGGGACCGGGACTGAAGCTTTCTTT. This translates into CASSKTGTGTEAFF.

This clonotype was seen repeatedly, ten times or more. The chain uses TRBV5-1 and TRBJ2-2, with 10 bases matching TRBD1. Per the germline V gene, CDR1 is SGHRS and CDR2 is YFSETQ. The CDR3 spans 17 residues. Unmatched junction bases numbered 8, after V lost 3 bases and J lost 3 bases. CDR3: CASSSKGQGGDTGELFF. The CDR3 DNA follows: TGCGCCAGCAGCTCGAAAGGACAGGGGGGCGACACCGGGGAGCTGTTTTTT.

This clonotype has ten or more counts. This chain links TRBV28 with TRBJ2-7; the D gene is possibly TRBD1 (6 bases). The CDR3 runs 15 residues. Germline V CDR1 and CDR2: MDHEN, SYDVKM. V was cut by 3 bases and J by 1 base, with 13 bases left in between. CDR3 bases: TGTGCCAGCAGTTTTGTGCAGGGGCCTTCCTACGAGCAGTACTTC. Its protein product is CASSFVQGPSYEQYF. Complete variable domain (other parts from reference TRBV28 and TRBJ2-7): DVKVTQSSRYLVKRTGEKVFLECVQDMDHENMFWYRQDPGLGLRLIYFSYDVKMKEKGDIPEGYSVSREKKERFSLILESASTNQTSMYLCASSFVQGPSYEQYFGPGTRLTVT.

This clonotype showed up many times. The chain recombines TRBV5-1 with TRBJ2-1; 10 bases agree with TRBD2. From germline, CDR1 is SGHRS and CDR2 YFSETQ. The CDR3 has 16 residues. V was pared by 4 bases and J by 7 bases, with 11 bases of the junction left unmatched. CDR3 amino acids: CASSQQTSGRANEQFF. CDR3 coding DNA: TGCGCCAGCAGCCAGCAGACTAGCGGGCGGGCTAATGAGCAGTTCTTC.

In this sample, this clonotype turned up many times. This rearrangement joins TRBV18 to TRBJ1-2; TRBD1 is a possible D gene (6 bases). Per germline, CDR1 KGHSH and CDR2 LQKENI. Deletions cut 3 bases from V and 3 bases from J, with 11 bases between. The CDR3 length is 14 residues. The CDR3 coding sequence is TGTGCCAGCTCACCCGCCGGACAGTACTATGGCTACACCTTC. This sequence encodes CASSPAGQYYGYTF.

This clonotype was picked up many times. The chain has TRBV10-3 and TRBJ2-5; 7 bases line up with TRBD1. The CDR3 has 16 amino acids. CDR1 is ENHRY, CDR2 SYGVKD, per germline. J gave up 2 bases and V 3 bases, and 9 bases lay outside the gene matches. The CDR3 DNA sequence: TGTGCCATCAGTGATTTTTCCCGGGACAGACAAGAGACCCAGTACTTC. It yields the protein CAISDFSRDRQETQYF.

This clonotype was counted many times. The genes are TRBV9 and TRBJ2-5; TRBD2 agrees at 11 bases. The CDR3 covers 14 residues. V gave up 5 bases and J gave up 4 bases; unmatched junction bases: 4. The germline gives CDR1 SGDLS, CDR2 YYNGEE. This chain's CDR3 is CASSAGLAGETQYF. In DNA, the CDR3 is TGTGCCAGCAGTGCCGGACTAGCGGGAGAGACCCAGTACTTC.

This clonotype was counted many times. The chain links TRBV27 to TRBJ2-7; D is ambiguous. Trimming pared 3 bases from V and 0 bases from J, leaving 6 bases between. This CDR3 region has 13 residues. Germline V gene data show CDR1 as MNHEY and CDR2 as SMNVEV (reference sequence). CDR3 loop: CASSFAASYEQYF. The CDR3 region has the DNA TGTGCCAGCAGTTTCGCAGCCTCCTACGAGCAGTACTTC.